This entry features one T cell receptor (beta chain) sequence. Germline V gene lookup returns CDR1 LNHDA and CDR2 SQIVND (reference sequence). The V segment lost 4 bases and the J segment 4 bases; nucleotides outside the gene matches: 10. CDR3 length: 16 amino acids. The record originates from a study of technical replicates of blood from several donors. The protocol was immunoSEQ multiplex PCR, while the TCRdb copy is restricted to in-frame clones and leaves out a portion. The table includes 80,000 to 100,000 clones, around 96% detected once. The chain employs TRBV19 and TRBJ1-5; 7 nucleotides align to TRBD1. The clonotype was recovered from a human donor in good health. Sequenced sample: T cells isolated from PBMCs. Written as DNA, the CDR3 is TGTGCCAGTAGTAGTGGTTGGGGACAGCGGAATCAGCCCCAGCATTTT. Residues: CASSSGWGQRNQPQHF.